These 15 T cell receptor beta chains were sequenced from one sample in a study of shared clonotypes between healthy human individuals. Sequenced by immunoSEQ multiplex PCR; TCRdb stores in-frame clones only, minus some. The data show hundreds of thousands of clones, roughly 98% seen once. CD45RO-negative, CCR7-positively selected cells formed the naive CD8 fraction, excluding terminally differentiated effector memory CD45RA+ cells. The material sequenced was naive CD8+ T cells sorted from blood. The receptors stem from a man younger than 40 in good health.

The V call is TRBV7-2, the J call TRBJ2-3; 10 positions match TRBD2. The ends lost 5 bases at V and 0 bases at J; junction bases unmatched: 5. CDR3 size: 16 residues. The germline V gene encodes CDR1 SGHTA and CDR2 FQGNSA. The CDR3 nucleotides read TGTGCCAGCAGCCGCCGACTAGCGGGTAGCACAGATACGCAGTATTTT. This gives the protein CASSRRLAGSTDTQYF.

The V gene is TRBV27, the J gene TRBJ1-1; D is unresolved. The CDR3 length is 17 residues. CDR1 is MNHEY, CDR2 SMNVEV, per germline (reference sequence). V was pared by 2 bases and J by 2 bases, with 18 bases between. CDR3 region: CASSLTPLKWGNTEAFF. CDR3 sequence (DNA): TGTGCCAGCAGTTTAACCCCCTTAAAGTGGGGAAACACTGAAGCTTTCTTT.

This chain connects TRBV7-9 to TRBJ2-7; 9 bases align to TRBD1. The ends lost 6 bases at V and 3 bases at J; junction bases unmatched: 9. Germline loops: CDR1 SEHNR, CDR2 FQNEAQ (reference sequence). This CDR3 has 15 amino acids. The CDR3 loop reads CASSPGQGTFYEQYF. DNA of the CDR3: TGTGCCAGCAGTCCCGGACAGGGGACCTTCTACGAGCAGTACTTC. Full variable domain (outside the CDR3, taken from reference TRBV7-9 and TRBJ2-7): DTGVSQNPRHKITKRGQNVTFRCDPISEHNRLYWYRQTLGQGPEFLTYFQNEAQLEKSRLLSDRFSAERPKGSFSTLEIQRTEQGDSAMYLCASSPGQGTFYEQYFGPGTRLTVT.

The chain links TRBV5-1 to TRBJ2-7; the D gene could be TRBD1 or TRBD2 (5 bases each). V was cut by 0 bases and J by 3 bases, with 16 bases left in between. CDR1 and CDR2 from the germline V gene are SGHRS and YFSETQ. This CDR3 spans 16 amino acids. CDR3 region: CASSLDRDVAFYEQYF. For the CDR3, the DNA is TGCGCCAGCAGCTTGGACCGGGACGTAGCATTCTACGAGCAGTACTTC.

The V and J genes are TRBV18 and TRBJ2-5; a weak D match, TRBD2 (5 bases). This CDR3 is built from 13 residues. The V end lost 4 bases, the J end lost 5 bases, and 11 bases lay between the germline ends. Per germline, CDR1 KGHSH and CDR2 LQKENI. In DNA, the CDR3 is TGTGCCAGCTCACTAGCGTCAATTGAGACCCAGTACTTC. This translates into CASSLASIETQYF.

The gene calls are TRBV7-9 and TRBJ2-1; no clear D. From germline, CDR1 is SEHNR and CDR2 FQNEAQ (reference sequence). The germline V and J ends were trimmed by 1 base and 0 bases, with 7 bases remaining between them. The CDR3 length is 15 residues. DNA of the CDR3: TGTGCCAGCAGCTTAGGAGTGACCTCCTACAATGAGCAGTTCTTC. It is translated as CASSLGVTSYNEQFF.

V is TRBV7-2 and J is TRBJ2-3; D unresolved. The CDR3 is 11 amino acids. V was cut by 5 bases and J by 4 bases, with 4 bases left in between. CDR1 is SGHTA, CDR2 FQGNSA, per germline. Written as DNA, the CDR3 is TGTGCCAGCAGCGTCCCAGATACGCAGTATTTT. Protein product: CASSVPDTQYF.

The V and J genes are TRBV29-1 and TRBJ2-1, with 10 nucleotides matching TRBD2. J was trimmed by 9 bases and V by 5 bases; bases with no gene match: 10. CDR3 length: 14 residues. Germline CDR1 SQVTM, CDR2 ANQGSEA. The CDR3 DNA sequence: TGCAGCGTTTCAGGGCTAGCGGGGGAGTCTGAGCAGTTCTTC. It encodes CSVSGLAGESEQFF.

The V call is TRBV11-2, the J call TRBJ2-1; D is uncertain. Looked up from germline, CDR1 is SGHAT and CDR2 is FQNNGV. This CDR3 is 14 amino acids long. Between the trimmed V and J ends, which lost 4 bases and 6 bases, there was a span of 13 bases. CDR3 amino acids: CASSSKVWGNEQFF. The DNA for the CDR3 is TGTGCCAGCAGCTCCAAGGTATGGGGCAATGAGCAGTTCTTC. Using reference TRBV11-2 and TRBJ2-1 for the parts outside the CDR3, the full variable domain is EAGVAQSPRYKIIEKRQSVAFWCNPISGHATLYWYQQILGQGPKLLIQFQNNGVVDDSQLPKDRFSAERLKGVDSTLKIQPAKLEDSAVYLCASSSKVWGNEQFFGPGTRLTVL.

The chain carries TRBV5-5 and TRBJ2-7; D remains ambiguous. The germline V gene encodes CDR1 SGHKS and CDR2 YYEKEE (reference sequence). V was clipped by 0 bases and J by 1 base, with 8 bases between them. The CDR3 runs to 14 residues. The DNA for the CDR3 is TGTGCCAGCAGCTTGGGGGATCTGTCCTACGAGCAGTACTTC. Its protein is CASSLGDLSYEQYF.

The CDR3 reads CASSKALWVGIYNEQFF. CDR3 DNA: TGTGCCAGCAGCAAAGCGCTGTGGGTGGGGATCTACAATGAGCAGTTCTTC. The V call is TRBV21-1, the J call TRBJ2-1. TRBV21-1 is a known pseudogene. The CDR3 sequence is 17 residues long.

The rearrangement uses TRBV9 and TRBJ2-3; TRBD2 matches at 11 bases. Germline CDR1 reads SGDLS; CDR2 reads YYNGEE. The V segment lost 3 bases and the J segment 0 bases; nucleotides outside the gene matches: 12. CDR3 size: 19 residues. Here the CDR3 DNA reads TGTGCCAGCAGCGCCCGGGGGCTAGCGGGAGGAAAGAGCACAGATACGCAGTATTTT. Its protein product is CASSARGLAGGKSTDTQYF.

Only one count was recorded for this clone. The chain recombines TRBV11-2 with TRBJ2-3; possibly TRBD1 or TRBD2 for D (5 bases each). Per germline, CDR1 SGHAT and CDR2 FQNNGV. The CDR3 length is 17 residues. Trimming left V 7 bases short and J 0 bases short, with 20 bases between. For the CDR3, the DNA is TGTGCCAGCAAGACAAAGAATGAGGGGAGTAGCACAGATACGCAGTATTTT. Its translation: CASKTKNEGSSTDTQYF.

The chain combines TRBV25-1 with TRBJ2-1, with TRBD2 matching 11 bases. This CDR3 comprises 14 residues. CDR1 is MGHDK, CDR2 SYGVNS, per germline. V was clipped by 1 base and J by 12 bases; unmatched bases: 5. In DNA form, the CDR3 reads TGTGCCAGCAGTGAATCGCTTAGCGGGAGGGGGCAGTTCTTC. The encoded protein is CASSESLSGRGQFF. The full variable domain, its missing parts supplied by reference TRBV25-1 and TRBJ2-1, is EADIYQTPRYLVIGTGKKITLECSQTMGHDKMYWYQQDPGMELHLIHYSYGVNSTEKGDLSSESTVSRIRTEHFPLTLESARPSHTSQYLCASSESLSGRGQFFGPGTRLTVL.

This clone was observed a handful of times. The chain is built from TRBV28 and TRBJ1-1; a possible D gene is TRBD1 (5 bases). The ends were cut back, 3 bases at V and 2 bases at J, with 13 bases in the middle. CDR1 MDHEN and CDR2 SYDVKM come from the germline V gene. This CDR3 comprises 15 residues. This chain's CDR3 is CASSFPTDRNTEAFF. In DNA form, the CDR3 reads TGTGCCAGCAGTTTTCCCACCGACAGAAACACTGAAGCTTTCTTT.